This T cell receptor (beta chain) was recorded in a study of early T cells in non-severe SARS-CoV-2 infection. Background on the study: Chains stayed unpaired after sequencing of bulk RNA from unsorted whole blood.

Germline CDR1 reads DFQATT; CDR2 reads SNEGSKA (reference sequence). The CDR3 covers 14 residues. Trimming shortened V by 6 bases and J by 0 bases, and 15 bases separated the two germline ends. Each single cDNA molecule received a unique molecular identifier. TCRdb redid the calling of the 5' RACE reads with MiXCR, one entry per CDR3 protein. Altogether some 85,000 distinct CDR3 sequences are present, roughly an eighth being singletons, with the ten largest covering about 1.5%. Sequenced input: whole blood. This chain joins TRBV20-1 and TRBJ2-7, with D tentatively TRBD1 or TRBD2 (5 bases each). This receptor was identified in an adult who was a healthcare worker with PCR-confirmed SARS-CoV-2 infection or an uninfected control (not recorded which). The CDR3 DNA reads TGCAGTGCGAACTCCGGGACGAGCTCCTACGAGCAGTACTTC. Translation gives CSANSGTSSYEQYF.